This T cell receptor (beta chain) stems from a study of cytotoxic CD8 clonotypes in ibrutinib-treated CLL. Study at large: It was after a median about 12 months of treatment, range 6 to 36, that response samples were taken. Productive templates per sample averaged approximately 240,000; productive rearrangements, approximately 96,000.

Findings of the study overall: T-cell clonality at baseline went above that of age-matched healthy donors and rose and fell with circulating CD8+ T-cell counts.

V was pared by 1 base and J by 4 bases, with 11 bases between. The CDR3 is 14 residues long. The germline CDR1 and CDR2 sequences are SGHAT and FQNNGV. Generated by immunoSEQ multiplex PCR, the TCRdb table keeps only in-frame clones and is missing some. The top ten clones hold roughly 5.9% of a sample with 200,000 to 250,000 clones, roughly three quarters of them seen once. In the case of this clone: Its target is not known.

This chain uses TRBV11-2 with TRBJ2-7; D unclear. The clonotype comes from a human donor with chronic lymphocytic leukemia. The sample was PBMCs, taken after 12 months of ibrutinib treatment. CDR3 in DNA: TGTGCCAGCAGCTTAGCACCAGGCCCTTACGAGCAGTACTTC. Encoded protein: CASSLAPGPYEQYF.